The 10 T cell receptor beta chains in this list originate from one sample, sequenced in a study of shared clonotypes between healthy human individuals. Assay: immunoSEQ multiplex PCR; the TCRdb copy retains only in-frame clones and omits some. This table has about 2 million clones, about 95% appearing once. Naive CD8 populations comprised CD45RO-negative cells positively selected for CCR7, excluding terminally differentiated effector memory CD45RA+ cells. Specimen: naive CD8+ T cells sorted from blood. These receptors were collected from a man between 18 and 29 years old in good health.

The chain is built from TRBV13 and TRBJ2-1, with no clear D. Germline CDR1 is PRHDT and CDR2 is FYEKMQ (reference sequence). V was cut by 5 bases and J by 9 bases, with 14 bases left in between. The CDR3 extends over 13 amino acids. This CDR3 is CASSSSPDLEQFF. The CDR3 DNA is TGTGCCAGCAGCAGTTCCCCAGACCTTGAGCAGTTCTTC.

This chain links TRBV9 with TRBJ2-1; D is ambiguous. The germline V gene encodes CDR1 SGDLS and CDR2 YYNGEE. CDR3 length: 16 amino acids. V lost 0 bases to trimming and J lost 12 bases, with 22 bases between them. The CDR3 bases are TGTGCCAGCAGCGTAGGTAGAGACTCCCCTTCGTTAGTGCAGTTCTTC. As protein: CASSVGRDSPSLVQFF.

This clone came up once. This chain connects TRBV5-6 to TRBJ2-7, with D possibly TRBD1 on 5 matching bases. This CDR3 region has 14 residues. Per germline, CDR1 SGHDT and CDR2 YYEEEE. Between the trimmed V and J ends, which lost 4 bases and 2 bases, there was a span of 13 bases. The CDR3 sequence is CASSRQSFPYEQYF. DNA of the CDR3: TGTGCCAGCAGCCGACAGTCTTTCCCCTACGAGCAGTACTTC.

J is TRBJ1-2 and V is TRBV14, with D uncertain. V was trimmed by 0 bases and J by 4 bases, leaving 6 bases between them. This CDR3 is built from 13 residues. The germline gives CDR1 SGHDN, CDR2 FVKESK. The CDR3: CASSQDPVYGYTF. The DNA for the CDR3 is TGTGCCAGCAGCCAAGATCCAGTCTATGGCTACACCTTC.

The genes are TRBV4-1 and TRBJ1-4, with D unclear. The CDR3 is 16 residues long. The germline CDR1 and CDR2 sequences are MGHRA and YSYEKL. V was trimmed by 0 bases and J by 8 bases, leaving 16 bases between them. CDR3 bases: TGCGCCAGCAGCCAAGAAGGCTTACCCGGACGGGAAAAACTGTTTTTT. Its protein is CASSQEGLPGREKLFF.

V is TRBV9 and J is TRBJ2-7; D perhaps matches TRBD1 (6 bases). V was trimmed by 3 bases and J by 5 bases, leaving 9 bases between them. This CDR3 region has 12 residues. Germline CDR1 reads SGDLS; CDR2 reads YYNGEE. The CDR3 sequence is CASSADSHEQYF. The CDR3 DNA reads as TGTGCCAGCAGCGCGGACAGCCACGAGCAGTACTTC.

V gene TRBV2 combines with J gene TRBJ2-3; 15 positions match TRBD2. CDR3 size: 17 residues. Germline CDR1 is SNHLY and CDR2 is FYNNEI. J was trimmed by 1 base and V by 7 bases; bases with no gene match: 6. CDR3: CASTGLAGGAGTDTQYF. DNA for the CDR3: TGTGCCAGCACCGGACTAGCGGGAGGGGCAGGCACAGATACGCAGTATTTT.

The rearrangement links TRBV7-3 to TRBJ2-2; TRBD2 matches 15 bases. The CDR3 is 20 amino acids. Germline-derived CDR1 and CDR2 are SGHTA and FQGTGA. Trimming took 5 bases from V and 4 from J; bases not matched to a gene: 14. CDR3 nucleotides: TGTGCCAGCAGCCCTGGCCCCGGGACTAGCGGGGGGCCCGTCACCGGGGAGCTGTTTTTT. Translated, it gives CASSPGPGTSGGPVTGELFF. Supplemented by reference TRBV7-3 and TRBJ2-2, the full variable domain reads GAGVSQTPSNKVTEKGKYVELRCDPISGHTALYWYRQSLGQGPEFLIYFQGTGAADDSGLPNDRFFAVRPEGSVSTLKIQRTERGDSAVYLCASSPGPGTSGGPVTGELFFGEGSRLTVL.

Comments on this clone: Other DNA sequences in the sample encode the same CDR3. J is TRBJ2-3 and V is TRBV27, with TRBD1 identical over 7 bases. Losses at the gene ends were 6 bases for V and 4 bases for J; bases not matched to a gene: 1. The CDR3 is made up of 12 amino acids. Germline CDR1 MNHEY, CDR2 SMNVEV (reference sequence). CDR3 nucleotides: TGTGCCAGCAGAACAGGGGCAGATACGCAGTATTTT. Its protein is CASRTGADTQYF.

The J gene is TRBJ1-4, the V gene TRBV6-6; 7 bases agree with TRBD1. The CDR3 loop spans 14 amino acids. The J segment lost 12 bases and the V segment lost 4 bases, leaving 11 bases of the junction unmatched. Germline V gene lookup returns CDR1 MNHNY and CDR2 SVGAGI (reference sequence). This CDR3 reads CASSSRDRDFELFF. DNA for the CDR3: TGTGCCAGCAGTTCGCGCGACAGGGATTTTGAACTGTTTTTT.